The 10 T cell receptor beta chains listed next were all sequenced from one sample in a study of CD8 T cells in ankylosing spondylitis. TCRdb reprocessed the 5' RACE reads with MiXCR, giving one entry per CDR3 protein. The sample lists around 150,000 distinct CDR3 sequences, 11% occurring once. Material for sequencing was blood, either unsorted or a sorted T cell fraction (not recorded which). The receptors were gathered from a male donor with ankylosing spondylitis or in good health (not recorded which).

This chain uses TRBV7-7 with TRBJ2-1; 7 positions match TRBD2. Per the germline V gene, CDR1 is SSHAT and CDR2 is FNYEAQ (reference sequence). Trimming at V came to 1 base and at J to 7 bases, leaving 16 bases not matched to a gene. This CDR3 has 18 residues. DNA of the CDR3: TGTGCCAGCAGCTTAGACGTACTTGGTAGCGGGTGGGGAAATGAGCAGTTCTTC. Translated: CASSLDVLGSGWGNEQFF.

This clonotype was seen ten or more times. V and J are TRBV4-3 and TRBJ2-3, with 10 bases matching TRBD2. This CDR3 spans 16 amino acids. Germline V gene lookup returns CDR1 LGHNA and CDR2 YSLEER. J lost 4 bases, V lost 3 bases, and 7 bases had no gene match. The DNA of the CDR3 is TGCGCCAGCAGCCAGAGTAGCGGGGGGTTCGCAGATACGCAGTATTTT. Its protein is CASSQSSGGFADTQYF.

This chain connects TRBV29-1 to TRBJ2-7, with 11 bases fitting TRBD1. Germline-derived CDR1 and CDR2 are SQVTM and ANQGSEA. J gave up 1 base and V 6 bases, and 8 bases lay outside the gene matches. The CDR3 runs 15 residues. This chain's CDR3 is CSVQAGTGGSYEQYF. The CDR3 coding sequence is TGCAGCGTCCAAGCCGGGACAGGGGGTTCCTACGAGCAGTACTTC.

Worth noting for this clonotype: Compared with germline, one end of the junction differs, possibly owing to a read error. The J gene is TRBJ2-7, the V gene TRBV10-3, with 8 bases fitting TRBD2. The CDR3 loop spans 15 amino acids. Germline CDR1 reads ENHRY; CDR2 reads SYGVKD. The CDR3 loop is CTISLKRERSYEQYF. CDR3 bases: TGTACCATCAGTCTAAAGCGGGAGCGATCCTACGAGCAGTACTTC.

This clonotype has ten or more counts. The rearrangement joins TRBV20-1 to TRBJ2-4; TRBD2 matches at 9 bases. With V trimmed by 2 bases and J by 5 bases, 10 bases remained unmatched. Germline CDR1 reads DFQATT; CDR2 reads SNEGSKA (reference sequence). The CDR3 is 16 residues long. The DNA for the CDR3 is TGCAGTGCTAGACTGCCGCGGGAGGGGTTACAAAACATTCAGTACTTC. Protein sequence: CSARLPREGLQNIQYF.

This clonotype was counted many times. V gene TRBV24-1 combines with J gene TRBJ2-2; 14 nucleotides agree with TRBD2. With 3 bases clipped from V and 4 bases from J, the junction kept 3 bases outside the gene matches. Germline-derived CDR1 and CDR2 are KGHDR and SFDVKD. CDR3 length: 17 amino acids. The CDR3 DNA reads TGTGCCACCAGTGATAGAGGACTAGCGGGAGGCACCGGGGAGCTGTTTTTT. The encoded protein is CATSDRGLAGGTGELFF.

With respect to this clonotype: One base away lies a much larger clone, so this may be a sequencing read error. The chain couples TRBV10-3 to TRBJ2-3, with TRBD2 as a possible D gene (5 bases). CDR1 ENHRY and CDR2 SYGVKD come from the germline V gene. V dropped 3 bases and J dropped 4 bases, with 14 bases sitting between them. The CDR3 has 15 residues. Here the CDR3 reads CAISDSESVSDTQYF. The CDR3 DNA reads as TGTGCCATCAGTGATAGCGAGAGTGTCTCAGATACGCAGTATTTT.

This chain uses TRBV2 with TRBJ2-5; 12 positions agree with TRBD2. The CDR3 is made up of 16 amino acids. Per the germline V gene, CDR1 is SNHLY and CDR2 is FYNNEI. The V and J ends lost 4 bases and 3 bases, in that order; junction bases with no gene match: 6. The CDR3 sequence: CASSADWTSGKETQYF. DNA of the CDR3: TGTGCCAGCAGTGCTGATTGGACTAGCGGGAAAGAGACCCAGTACTTC.

This clonotype was counted at least ten times. The genes are TRBV12-3 or TRBV12-4 and TRBJ1-6; no reliable D call. The CDR3 covers 14 residues. V lost 0 bases and J lost 7, with 7 bases in between. CDR3 amino acids: CASSLAGGNSPLHF. CDR3 DNA: TGTGCCAGCAGTTTAGCAGGAGGGAATTCACCCCTCCACTTT.

This clonotype appeared many times. The chain links TRBV9 to TRBJ2-3; 10 bases map to TRBD1. The germline gives CDR1 SGDLS, CDR2 YYNGEE. The J segment lost 8 bases and the V segment lost 0 bases, leaving 3 bases of the junction unmatched. The CDR3 is made up of 14 amino acids. CDR3 sequence reads: CASSVEGTGVTQYF. The CDR3 nucleotides are TGTGCCAGCAGCGTAGAAGGGACAGGGGTTACGCAGTATTTT.